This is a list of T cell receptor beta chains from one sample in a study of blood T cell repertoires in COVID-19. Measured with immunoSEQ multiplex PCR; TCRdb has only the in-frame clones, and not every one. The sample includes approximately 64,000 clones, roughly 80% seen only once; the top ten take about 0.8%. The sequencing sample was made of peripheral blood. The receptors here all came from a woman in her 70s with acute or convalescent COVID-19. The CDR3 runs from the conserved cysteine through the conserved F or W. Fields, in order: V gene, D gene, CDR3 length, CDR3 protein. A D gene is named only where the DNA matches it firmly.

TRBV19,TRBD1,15,CASSSGTGNNEKLFF
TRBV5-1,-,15,CASSIQRPSTDTQYF
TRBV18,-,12,CASSTNTDTQYF
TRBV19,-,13,CASSGTLYTEAFF
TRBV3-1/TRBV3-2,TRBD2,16,CASSHLGLAGSETQYF
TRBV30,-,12,CAWSLRGFEQYF
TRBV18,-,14,CASSNRDGGQPQHF
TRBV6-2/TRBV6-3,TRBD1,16,CASSINVPGQGPWAFF
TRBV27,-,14,CASATSLGSDTQYF
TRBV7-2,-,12,CASSLAEYEQYF
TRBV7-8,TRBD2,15,CASSLASGLPYEQYF
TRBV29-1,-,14,CSVFLGQGHEKLFF
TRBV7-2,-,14,CASSLVQVNTEAFF
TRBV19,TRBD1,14,CASSRQGSWSEQYF